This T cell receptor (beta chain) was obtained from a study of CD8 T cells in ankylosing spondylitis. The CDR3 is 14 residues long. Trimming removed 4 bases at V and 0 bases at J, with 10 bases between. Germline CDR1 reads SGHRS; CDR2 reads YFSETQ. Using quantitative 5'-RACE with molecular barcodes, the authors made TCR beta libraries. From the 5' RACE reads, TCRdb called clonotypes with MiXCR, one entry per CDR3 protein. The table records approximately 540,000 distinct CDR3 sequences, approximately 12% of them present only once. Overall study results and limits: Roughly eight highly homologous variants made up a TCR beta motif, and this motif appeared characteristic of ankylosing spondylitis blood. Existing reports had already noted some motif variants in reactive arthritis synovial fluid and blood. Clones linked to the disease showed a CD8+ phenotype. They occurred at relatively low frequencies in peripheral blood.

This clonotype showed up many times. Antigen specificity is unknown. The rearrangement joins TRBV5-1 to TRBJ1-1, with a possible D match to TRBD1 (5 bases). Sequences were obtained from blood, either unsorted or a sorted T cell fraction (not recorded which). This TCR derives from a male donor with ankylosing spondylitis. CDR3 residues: CASSPDTLNTEAFF. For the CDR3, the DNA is TGCGCCAGCAGCCCGGACACTCTGAACACTGAAGCTTTCTTT.